A single sample is the source of the 15 T cell receptor beta chains below, sequenced in a study of T cell repertoires in cytomegalovirus infection. MiXCR, applied by TCRdb to the reads, yields one record per CDR3 protein. The table records about 110,000 distinct CDR3 sequences, about 30% of them present only once. No antigen has been identified for these receptors. The sequencing used CD8+ T cells from cultured PBMCs, collected from culture after CMV antigen stimulation. These receptors all stem from a human donor in good health (CMV status not recorded). Some clones in this sample may be carry-over from other donors' samples.

The chain uses TRBV19 and TRBJ2-7, with D tentatively TRBD2 (6 bases). The CDR3 extends over 15 amino acids. CDR1 is LNHDA and CDR2 is SQIVND in the germline V gene (reference sequence). Trimming took off 0 bases at V and 3 bases at J, with 12 bases between the two ends. The CDR3 loop reads CASSIDGGEHYEQYF. CDR3 nucleotide sequence: TGTGCCAGTAGTATAGATGGAGGGGAGCACTACGAGCAGTACTTC. Full variable domain (missing parts from reference TRBV19 and TRBJ2-7): DGGITQSPKYLFRKEGQNVTLSCEQNLNHDAMYWYRQDPGQGLRLIYYSQIVNDFQKGDIAEGYSVSREKKESFPLTVTSAQKNPTAFYLCASSIDGGEHYEQYFGPGTRLTVT.

This chain links TRBV13 with TRBJ1-1; weak D call: TRBD1 (6 bases). V gave up 5 bases and J gave up 6 bases, with 16 bases separating them. The CDR3 loop spans 14 amino acids. Germline CDR1 PRHDT, CDR2 FYEKMQ (reference sequence). CDR3 nucleotide sequence: TGTGCCAGCAGCACAGGGACGGCAAGCCCTGAAGCTTTCTTT. Protein: CASSTGTASPEAFF.

This clonotype was observed a few times. V usage is TRBV4-1 and J usage is TRBJ1-4; TRBD1 is a possible D gene (5 bases). CDR1 is MGHRA, CDR2 YSYEKL, per germline. The V end was cut by 4 bases, the J end by 6 bases, with 15 bases between. This CDR3 region has 15 residues. The CDR3 here is CASSPLGTGDEKLFF. DNA of the CDR3: TGCGCCAGCAGCCCGCTCGGAACGGGGGATGAAAAACTGTTTTTT.

The rearrangement joins TRBV7-2 to TRBJ2-2; 11 nucleotides align to TRBD1. This CDR3 has 17 amino acids. V was clipped by 2 bases and J by 5 bases; unmatched bases: 7. Germline V CDR1 and CDR2: SGHTA, FQGNSA. The DNA of the CDR3 is TGTGCCAGCAGCTTATTGGGACAGGGGGGACCAACCGGGGAGCTGTTTTTT. It translates to CASSLLGQGGPTGELFF.

This chain uses TRBV20-1 with TRBJ1-3; D is perhaps TRBD1 (5 bases). The germline gives CDR1 DFQATT, CDR2 SNEGSKA (reference sequence). The CDR3 contains 14 residues. Trimming took 1 base from V and 3 from J, leaving 10 bases between them. CDR3 nucleotide sequence: TGCAGTGCTAGAGGGGGCGGACGTGGAAACACCATATATTTT. As protein: CSARGGGRGNTIYF.

The chain has TRBV6-1 and TRBJ2-4; D ambiguous. The length of the CDR3 is 14 residues. The V end was cut by 8 bases, the J end by 1 base, with 12 bases between. Per the germline V gene, CDR1 is MNHNS and CDR2 is SASEGT. This CDR3 is CASAHIRAKNIQYF. Written as DNA, the CDR3 is TGTGCCAGCGCCCACATTCGGGCCAAAAACATTCAGTACTTC.

V gene TRBV27 combines with J gene TRBJ2-2; D perhaps matches TRBD2 (6 bases). Germline V lookup: CDR1 MNHEY, CDR2 SMNVEV (reference sequence). Trimming removed 1 base at V and 2 bases at J, with 11 bases between. This CDR3 has 16 residues. The CDR3 loop is CASSLWWDSNTGELFF. The DNA of the CDR3 is TGTGCCAGCAGTTTATGGTGGGACTCAAACACCGGGGAGCTGTTTTTT.

The chain recombines TRBV10-3 with TRBJ2-3; 12 nucleotides line up with TRBD2. The CDR3 sequence is 15 residues long. Looked up from germline, CDR1 is ENHRY and CDR2 is SYGVKD. The V segment lost 9 bases and the J segment 2 bases; nucleotides outside the gene matches: 6. CDR3 in amino acids: CAMTSGGLFTDTQYF. The DNA for the CDR3 is TGTGCCATGACTAGCGGGGGATTGTTCACAGATACGCAGTATTTT.

Remarks on this clonotype: This may be a read error, as it is one base from a much larger clone. V is TRBV19 and J is TRBJ2-1; TRBD2 agrees at 9 bases. Germline CDR1 is LNHDA and CDR2 is SQIVND (reference sequence). V lost 7 bases to trimming and J lost 7 bases; unmatched junction nucleotides: 11. This CDR3 is 15 amino acids long. The CDR3 nucleotides are TGTGCCAGTACCGTAGCGGGGGCTCTCTGGAATGAGCAGTTCTTC. Translation: CASTVAGALWNEQFF.

This rearrangement joins TRBV27 to TRBJ2-1; D ambiguous. The germline V gene encodes CDR1 MNHEY and CDR2 SMNVEV (reference sequence). Trimming pared 6 bases from V and 6 bases from J, leaving 15 bases between. The length of the CDR3 is 14 residues. CDR3 bases: TGTGCCAGCAGCCCGTCTAGGTACAGCAATGAGCAGTTCTTC. Translated: CASSPSRYSNEQFF.

This clonotype was detected only a few times. This rearrangement joins TRBV6-6 to TRBJ2-7; D not certain. Trimming shortened V by 5 bases and J by 4 bases, and 6 bases separated the two germline ends. The CDR3 consists of 11 residues. The germline V gene encodes CDR1 MNHNY and CDR2 SVGAGI (reference sequence). CDR3 DNA: TGTGCCAGCAGTGGATGGTACGAGCAGTACTTC. Its protein product is CASSGWYEQYF.

The J gene is TRBJ1-2, the V gene TRBV12-3 or TRBV12-4; 9 positions match TRBD1. The V gene end was trimmed by 5 bases and the J gene end by 3 bases; junction bases not matched to a gene: 4. This CDR3 has 14 amino acids. CDR3 in amino acids: CASSPGQGYYGYTF. Here the CDR3 DNA reads TGTGCCAGCAGTCCAGGACAGGGGTACTATGGCTACACCTTC.

In its sample, this clonotype was seen a few times. V usage is TRBV4-1 and J usage is TRBJ2-1; unclear D gene. Germline values: CDR1 MGHRA, CDR2 YSYEKL. The ends were cut back, 2 bases at V and 4 bases at J, with 12 bases in the middle. This CDR3 has 15 amino acids. The CDR3 is CASSQLALSYNEQFF. The CDR3 nucleotides are TGCGCCAGCAGCCAATTGGCCTTGAGTTACAATGAGCAGTTCTTC.

The chain has TRBV12-3 or TRBV12-4 and TRBJ2-5; no definite D call. With 5 bases removed from V and 1 base from J, the gap between germline ends came to 8 bases. The CDR3 contains 13 residues. Here the CDR3 reads CASSTLLQETQYF. CDR3 nucleotide sequence: TGTGCCAGCAGTACCTTACTCCAAGAGACCCAGTACTTC.

The chain has TRBV6-1 and TRBJ2-3, with D tentatively TRBD1 (5 bases). Trimming pared 6 bases from V and 4 bases from J, leaving 17 bases between. The CDR3 sequence is 15 residues long. Germline V lookup: CDR1 MNHNS, CDR2 SASEGT. The CDR3 loop is CASRVTGGVPDTQYF. The CDR3 coding sequence is TGTGCCAGCAGAGTTACAGGTGGCGTCCCAGATACGCAGTATTTT.